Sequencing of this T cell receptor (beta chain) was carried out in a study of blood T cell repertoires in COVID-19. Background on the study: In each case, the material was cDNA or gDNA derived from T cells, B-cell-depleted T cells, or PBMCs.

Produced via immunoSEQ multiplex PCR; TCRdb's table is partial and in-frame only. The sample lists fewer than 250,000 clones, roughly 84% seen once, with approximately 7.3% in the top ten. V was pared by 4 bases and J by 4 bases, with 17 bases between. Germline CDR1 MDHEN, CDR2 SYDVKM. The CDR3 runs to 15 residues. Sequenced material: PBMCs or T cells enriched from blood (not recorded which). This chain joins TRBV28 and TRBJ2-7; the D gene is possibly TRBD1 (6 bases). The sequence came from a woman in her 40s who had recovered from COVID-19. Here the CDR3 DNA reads TGTGCCAGCAGTTACTCAATCACACAGGGATACGAGCAGTACTTC. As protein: CASSYSITQGYEQYF.